Below are 3 T cell receptor beta chains sequenced from a single sample in a study of shared clonotypes between healthy human individuals. Profiled with immunoSEQ multiplex PCR; TCRdb holds only in-frame clones, not every one. The sample contains about 680,000 clones, around 67% of which appear only once. The source material was memory CD4+ T cells sorted from blood. Subset noted: CD45RA-negative fraction. The receptors originated from a woman younger than 45 in good health.

As DNA, the CDR3 is TGTGCCAGCAGTTTCCTCCTTGAATTCTACGAGCAGTACTTC. Protein: CASSFLLEFYEQYF. The rearrangement uses TRBV28 and TRBJ2-7; the D is unclear. Trimming left V 3 bases short and J 3 bases short, with 12 bases between. The germline V gene encodes CDR1 MDHEN and CDR2 SYDVKM. The CDR3 is 14 amino acids.

The chain combines TRBV7-6 with TRBJ2-5, with D perhaps TRBD1 (5 bases). Germline CDR1 reads SGHVS; CDR2 reads FNYEAQ. The CDR3 has 15 residues. V was pared by 5 bases and J by 1 base, with 14 bases between. CDR3 sequence (DNA): TGTGCCAGCAGCCCTAATACAGGTCTCCAAGAGACCCAGTACTTC. It specifies CASSPNTGLQETQYF. Full variable domain (rest looked up from reference TRBV7-6 and TRBJ2-5): GAGVSQSPRYKVTKRGQDVALRCDPISGHVSLYWYRQALGQGPEFLTYFNYEAQQDKSGLPNDRFSAERPEGSISTLTIQRTEQRDSAMYRCASSPNTGLQETQYFGPGTRLLVL.

This chain links TRBV11-1 with TRBJ2-1; D gene uncertain. The germline CDR1 and CDR2 sequences are SGHAT and FQDESV (reference sequence). V lost 1 base, J lost 7 bases, and 14 bases lay in between. The CDR3 covers 15 residues. The CDR3 DNA follows: TGTGCCAGCAGCTTAGACTCTTGGTCTTCAAATGAGCAGTTCTTC. This sequence encodes CASSLDSWSSNEQFF.